The TCR beta chain described here comes from a study of T-cell reconstitution after alpha-beta-depleted transplantation in children. Whole-study results and caveats: There were reportedly several hundred expanded graft clones from which alpha-beta T cells came about two months after transplant. Diversity and T-cell counts at one year after transplant derived mostly from new T cells. Recipient T cells and thymic progenitors that survived gave rise to the high TCRbeta diversity observed at day 60 in some patients.

Preparing the TCRbeta library involved the use of unique molecular identifiers. MiXCR, run by TCRdb on the PCR reads, gives a single entry per CDR3 protein. The table has roughly 420,000 distinct CDR3 sequences, 15% to 20% seen once; the top ten hold under 30%. Regarding this clonotype: Its matching antigen is unknown.

CDR3 size: 13 residues. The germline V gene encodes CDR1 SGHRS and CDR2 YFSETQ. With 7 bases removed from V and 5 bases from J, the gap between germline ends came to 15 bases. This specimen consisted of PBMCs, mostly from graft donor cells, obtained 360 days after TCRalphabeta/CD19-depleted stem cell transplant. The chain joins TRBV5-1 to TRBJ1-1; no definite D call. This TCR derives from a boy under two years old who had a stem cell transplant for Wiskott-Aldrich syndrome, so the T cells may come from the graft donor. CDR3 in DNA: TGCGCCAGCGCCGAGAGGGATTTAACTGAAGCTTTCTTT. It yields the protein CASAERDLTEAFF.